One sample yielded the 21 T cell receptor beta chains listed below, sequenced in a study of vaccination and CD4 T cells after COVID-19. Cultured CD4+ T-cell DNA underwent Oncomine TCR Beta short-read sequencing. From the PCR reads, TCRdb called clonotypes with MiXCR, one entry per CDR3 protein. This sample has 6,900 or so distinct CDR3 sequences, with roughly 40% found just once. No antigen has been identified for these receptors. This sample's treatment: roughly ten-day PBMC culture with coronavirus spike peptide pools or control peptides (ViraFEST assay). An unexposed donor provided the CD4+ T cells, which were collected before the COVID-19 pandemic (2011-2018). The material sequenced was CD4+ T cells from blood, cultured in vitro. The receptors stem from a human donor in good health.

The V and J genes are TRBV27 and TRBJ2-1; 9 bases match TRBD1. V gave up 3 bases and J gave up 4 bases; unmatched junction bases: 10. The CDR3 loop spans 17 amino acids. The germline V gene encodes CDR1 MNHEY and CDR2 SMNVEV (reference sequence). CDR3 DNA: TGTGCCAGCAGTTTCGGGGGATTAGGACAGGGGTACAATGAGCAGTTCTTC. It translates to CASSFGGLGQGYNEQFF.

The CDR3 DNA follows: TGTGCCACACGGATTAGGGGCAGGGGGCCCGCAGATACGCAGTATTTT. Translation: CATRIRGRGPADTQYF. V usage is TRBV6-1 and J usage is TRBJ2-3, with 8 bases lining up with TRBD1. The V gene end was trimmed by 10 bases and the J gene end by 4 bases; junction bases not matched to a gene: 16. The V gene's germline CDR1 is MNHNS and CDR2 SASEGT. The CDR3 is made up of 16 amino acids.

This clonotype was counted a few times. J is TRBJ1-2 and V is TRBV20-1; D is unclear. This CDR3 spans 18 amino acids. In germline, CDR1 is DFQATT, CDR2 SNEGSKA (reference sequence). V was trimmed by 2 bases and J by 1 base, leaving 23 bases between them. CDR3 coding DNA: TGCAGTGCTAGAATATCCGGGAACCCGTACGGGGATAACTATGGCTACACCTTC. This codes for CSARISGNPYGDNYGYTF.

The gene calls are TRBV24-1 and TRBJ2-1; TRBD2 agrees at 8 bases. This CDR3 is 16 amino acids long. Germline-derived CDR1 and CDR2 are KGHDR and SFDVKD. Trimming took 4 bases from V and 0 from J; bases not matched to a gene: 4. As DNA, the CDR3 is TGTGCCACCAGTGACGCCAGCGGGAGCTCCTACAATGAGCAGTTCTTC. Translating it yields CATSDASGSSYNEQFF.

The chain recombines TRBV6-4 with TRBJ2-2; TRBD2 aligns across 10 bases. The CDR3 contains 18 residues. After removal of 4 bases from V and 3 bases from J, the junction contained 11 bases not matched to a gene. CDR1 and CDR2 from the germline V gene are MRHNA and SNTAGT. CDR3 DNA: TGTGCCAGCAGTGCGCGGCCCCGGACTAGCGGACACACCGGGGAGCTGTTTTTT. Residues: CASSARPRTSGHTGELFF.

The chain uses TRBV6-5 and TRBJ1-6; D not resolved. The length of the CDR3 is 15 residues. The V gene's germline CDR1 is MNHEY and CDR2 SVGAGI. V gave up 0 bases and J gave up 6 bases, with 9 bases separating them. The CDR3 is CASSYSVRFNSPLHF. Written as DNA, the CDR3 is TGTGCCAGCAGTTACTCAGTCAGATTTAATTCACCCCTCCACTTT.

This chain uses TRBV20-1 with TRBJ1-4; D is undetermined. Trimming cost V 0 bases and J 7 bases, with 15 bases left between them. The CDR3 spans 15 residues. The germline V gene has CDR1 DFQATT and CDR2 SNEGSKA (reference sequence). As DNA, the CDR3 is TGCAGTGCTAGAGATCCGGGGTGGTATGGTGAAAAACTGTTTTTT. It yields the protein CSARDPGWYGEKLFF.

The chain carries TRBV5-5 and TRBJ1-2; TRBD1 might be the D (5 bases). The germline V gene encodes CDR1 SGHKS and CDR2 YYEKEE (reference sequence). CDR3 length: 12 residues. V gave up 5 bases and J gave up 14 bases, with 19 bases separating them. CDR3 in amino acids: CASRPGGLGRTF. The DNA of the CDR3 is TGTGCCAGCAGGCCCGGTGGACTGGGGCGGACCTTC.

The chain combines TRBV25-1 with TRBJ1-1, with 10 bases fitting TRBD1. V shed 6 bases and J 6 bases; nucleotides not matched to a gene: 7. CDR1 MGHDK and CDR2 SYGVNS come from the germline V gene. This CDR3 has 14 amino acids. The CDR3 spells CASSSTGGGSEAFF. The DNA for the CDR3 is TGTGCCAGCAGCTCGACAGGGGGCGGGTCTGAAGCTTTCTTT.

This sequence joins TRBV12-3 or TRBV12-4 and TRBJ1-1; no definite D call. Trimming shortened V by 4 bases and J by 7 bases, and 16 bases separated the two germline ends. CDR3 length equals 14 residues. The CDR3 loop is CASSSLSGFSEAFF. CDR3 sequence (DNA): TGTGCCAGCAGTTCGTTGTCGGGGTTCAGTGAAGCTTTCTTT.

The chain has TRBV24-1 and TRBJ2-1; 9 bases match TRBD1. The CDR3 runs 15 residues. J lost 7 bases, V lost 3 bases, and 6 bases had no gene match. Germline CDR1 reads KGHDR; CDR2 reads SFDVKD. CDR3 coding DNA: TGTGCCACCAGTGATCCTCGGACAGGGGTAAATGAGCAGTTCTTC. Translated, it gives CATSDPRTGVNEQFF.

This clonotype has only a few counts. The chain links TRBV28 to TRBJ1-3, with 7 bases identical to TRBD1. The CDR3 totals 13 residues. Germline lookup yields CDR1 MDHEN and CDR2 SYDVKM. The J segment lost 5 bases and the V segment lost 4 bases, leaving 2 bases of the junction unmatched. Written as DNA, the CDR3 is TGTGCCAGCAGTTCGGGACAGCGAAACACCATATATTTT. This codes for CASSSGQRNTIYF.

This clonotype appeared a few times. The chain joins TRBV4-1 to TRBJ1-2, with D possibly being TRBD1 (5 bases). The germline V and J ends were trimmed by 1 base and 7 bases, with 10 bases remaining between them. The V gene's germline CDR1 is MGHRA and CDR2 YSYEKL. The CDR3 is made up of 13 amino acids. DNA for the CDR3: TGCGCCAGCAGCCAAGTGGGGGTTGGTGGCTACACCTTC. Translated, it gives CASSQVGVGGYTF.

V usage is TRBV12-3 or TRBV12-4 and J usage is TRBJ2-1, with 8 bases aligning to TRBD2. This CDR3 is built from 15 residues. V gave up 3 bases and J gave up 5 bases; unmatched junction bases: 6. The CDR3 loop is CASSFPSGFNNEQFF. The CDR3 DNA follows: TGTGCCAGCAGTTTCCCTAGCGGGTTTAACAATGAGCAGTTCTTC.

The chain joins TRBV6-5 to TRBJ1-3; D not certain. Germline CDR1 is MNHEY and CDR2 is SVGAGI. CDR3 size: 16 residues. V lost 5 bases to trimming and J lost 0 bases, with 14 bases between them. The CDR3 DNA follows: TGTGCCAGCAGTCCCTCGACGGCACGCTCTGGAAACACCATATATTTT. It codes for CASSPSTARSGNTIYF.

This clonotype has more than one count but fewer than ten. This chain joins TRBV7-2 and TRBJ1-2; D might be TRBD1 (6 bases). Germline CDR1 reads SGHTA; CDR2 reads FQGNSA. The CDR3 totals 16 residues. V dropped 5 bases and J dropped 2 bases, with 18 bases sitting between them. CDR3 sequence (DNA): TGTGCCAGCAGCCCCCCCTCTCACAGGGCAAACTATGGCTACACCTTC. It yields the protein CASSPPSHRANYGYTF.

This rearrangement joins TRBV24-1 to TRBJ2-3; perhaps D is TRBD1 or TRBD2 (5 bases each). The CDR3 extends over 18 amino acids. V was clipped by 4 bases and J by 6 bases, with 25 bases between them. Germline V lookup: CDR1 KGHDR, CDR2 SFDVKD. This chain's CDR3 is CATSEPTQGTKNADTQYF. CDR3 coding DNA: TGTGCCACCAGTGAACCGACCCAAGGGACCAAGAATGCGGATACGCAGTATTTT.

In this sample, this clonotype turned up a few times. The chain has TRBV28 and TRBJ1-2; D perhaps matches TRBD1 (5 bases). The CDR3 covers 14 residues. Germline lookup yields CDR1 MDHEN and CDR2 SYDVKM. Trimming stripped 10 bases from V and 10 bases from J, with 25 bases between. The CDR3 nucleotides read TGTGCCACAGCCAGACCTCCGCGACAAGGGGCCTACACCTTC. Translating gives CATARPPRQGAYTF.

The rearrangement uses TRBV5-1 and TRBJ2-5; D remains ambiguous. V lost 0 bases and J lost 0, with 3 bases in between. The CDR3 totals 13 residues. Germline V gene lookup returns CDR1 SGHRS and CDR2 YFSETQ. In DNA, the CDR3 is TGCGCCAGCAGCTTGGTCCACCAAGAGACCCAGTACTTC. Its translation is CASSLVHQETQYF.

This clonotype was seen only a few times. The rearrangement uses TRBV6-1 and TRBJ2-7, with 9 positions matching TRBD1. From germline, CDR1 is MNHNS and CDR2 SASEGT. There are 15 residues in the CDR3. The junction had 10 bases not matched to a gene; V was cut back by 7 bases and J by 3 bases. The CDR3 DNA follows: TGTGCCAGCACACATGCACAGGGGGCGGACTACGAGCAGTACTTC. Its translation: CASTHAQGADYEQYF.

The table lists this clonotype with a few counts. The chain carries TRBV27 and TRBJ2-3; D may be TRBD1 (5 bases). The V gene's germline CDR1 is MNHEY and CDR2 SMNVEV (reference sequence). Trimming took 5 bases from V and 1 from J, leaving 10 bases between them. The CDR3 runs 14 residues. The CDR3 sequence: CASSDRPRTDTQYF. CDR3 coding DNA: TGTGCCAGCAGTGACAGACCCCGCACAGATACGCAGTATTTT.